These 9 T cell receptor beta chains came from one sample sequenced in a study of tumor and adjacent non-tumor tissue in lung cancer. TCRbeta libraries were built with three rounds of nested PCR, modified from ARM-PCR. TCRdb processed the multiplex PCR reads anew with MiXCR; each CDR3 protein has one entry. The table records approximately 110,000 distinct CDR3 sequences, about 65% of them present only once. RNA was extracted from bulk tissue without any cell sorting. This non-tumor lung sample came from over 3 cm beyond the tumor edge. The specimen was distant non-tumor lung tissue. The source is a man aged 55 to 69 with non-small cell lung cancer.

This clonotype was observed many times. The chain is built from TRBV5-8 and TRBJ2-7, with TRBD1 matching 11 bases. Germline CDR1 SGHTS, CDR2 YDEGEE. The CDR3 loop spans 16 amino acids. V gave up 3 bases and J gave up 4 bases; unmatched junction bases: 9. CDR3 sequence (DNA): TGTGCCAGCAGCTACCTCCTGGGACAGGGGGGTTACGAGCAGTACTTC. This sequence encodes CASSYLLGQGGYEQYF.

Note on this clonotype: Compared with germline, one end of the junction differs, possibly owing to a read error. The genes are TRBV12-3 or TRBV12-4 and TRBJ2-3; weak D call: TRBD1 (5 bases). The CDR3 length is 14 residues. CDR3 DNA sequence: TGTGACAGCAGTTGGGGCCTCGATGCAGATACGCAGTATTTT. Translated: CDSSWGLDADTQYF.

This clonotype was seen a few times. A read error may explain this, as a much larger clone is one base away. This chain joins TRBV6-6 and TRBJ1-1; D gene uncertain. The CDR3 runs 13 residues. Trimming removed 7 bases at V and 6 bases at J, with 15 bases between. Germline CDR1 MNHNY, CDR2 SVGAGI (reference sequence). The CDR3 coding sequence is TGTGCCAGCACGGGTACAAGTTTATCTGAAGCTTTCTTT. Translation gives CASTGTSLSEAFF.

A note on this clonotype: At one end the junction does not follow the germline gene, possibly because of a read error. This rearrangement joins TRBV6-5 to TRBJ2-3; TRBD2 is a possible D gene (8 bases). Per germline, CDR1 MNHEY and CDR2 SVGAGI. The CDR3 has 16 residues. CDR3 amino acids: CASKGLVPVRGDTQYF. CDR3 nucleotides: TGTGCCAGCAAGGGACTAGTGCCCGTCAGGGGGGATACACAGTATTTT.

This clonotype was observed a few times. Sequence at one end of the junction differs from germline and may be a read error. This chain links TRBV11-2 with TRBJ1-4, with TRBD1 identical over 7 bases. Germline CDR1 is SGHAT and CDR2 is FQNNGV. This CDR3 is built from 15 residues. CDR3 sequence: CASSPWKDRSGKLFF. The CDR3 DNA is TGTGCTAGCAGCCCATGGAAGGACAGGAGTGGAAAACTGTTTTTT.

Notes on this clonotype: No conserved phenylalanine or tryptophan ends this CDR3, so it is likely a read error. The genes are TRBV6-5 and TRBJ2-1; D gene ambiguous. The CDR3 extends over 16 amino acids. CDR1 MNHEY and CDR2 SVGAGI come from the germline V gene. The CDR3 DNA follows: TGTGCCAGCAGTTACTCGCGGACCGCGTCTTACAGTGAGCAGTTCCTC. This encodes CASSYSRTASYSEQFL.

This clonotype was picked up many times. The chain joins TRBV11-2 to TRBJ2-7, with TRBD2 identical over 11 bases. The germline gives CDR1 SGHAT, CDR2 FQNNGV. The CDR3 contains 15 residues. The V and J ends lost 3 bases and 4 bases, in that order; junction bases with no gene match: 5. CDR3 in DNA: TGTGCCAGCAGCTTCCGACTAGCGGGGAATTACGAGCAGTACTTC. As protein: CASSFRLAGNYEQYF.

V is TRBV20-1 and J is TRBJ1-2, with 7 bases lining up with TRBD1. Germline assignment: CDR1 DFQATT and CDR2 SNEGSKA (reference sequence). This CDR3 is 12 amino acids long. Unmatched junction bases numbered 8, after V lost 6 bases and J lost 7 bases. The CDR3 here is CSARQGTGGYTF. CDR3 sequence (DNA): TGCAGTGCGAGACAGGGAACGGGTGGCTACACCTTC.

Notes on this clonotype: A single base separates this from a much larger clone, so it may be a read error. The J gene is TRBJ2-2, the V gene TRBV7-9; D gene uncertain. The CDR3 length is 13 residues. CDR1 is SEHNR, CDR2 FQNEAQ, per germline (reference sequence). The CDR3 DNA reads as TGTGCCCGCAGCTCCTCAGACACCGGGGAGCTGTTTTTT. This encodes CARSSSDTGELFF.